This T cell receptor (beta chain) appears in the sequencing data of a study of shared T cell receptors in the human thymus. Sequencing was performed with immunoSEQ multiplex PCR; in TCRdb, only in-frame clones are kept and a portion is missing. Of about 660,000 clones in the sample, roughly 90% are singletons; the top ten hold roughly 0.0097%. This clone has just one count. The germline V gene has CDR1 MGHRA and CDR2 YSYEKL. J gave up 10 bases and V 2 bases, and 12 bases lay outside the gene matches. The length of the CDR3 is 17 residues. These data were also reused for a study on human thymus T cells. That paper states: Apparent skewing of V and J gene usage characterized both thymic and blood repertoires.

Sequencing input: thymocytes. The receptor's source is a boy under two years old with a congenital heart defect. The rearrangement links TRBV4-1 to TRBJ2-1; 12 bases match TRBD2. The DNA of the CDR3 is TGCGCCAGCAGCCAACCCTTGCCGGCTAGCGGGAGGGACGAGCAGTTCTTC. It codes for CASSQPLPASGRDEQFF.